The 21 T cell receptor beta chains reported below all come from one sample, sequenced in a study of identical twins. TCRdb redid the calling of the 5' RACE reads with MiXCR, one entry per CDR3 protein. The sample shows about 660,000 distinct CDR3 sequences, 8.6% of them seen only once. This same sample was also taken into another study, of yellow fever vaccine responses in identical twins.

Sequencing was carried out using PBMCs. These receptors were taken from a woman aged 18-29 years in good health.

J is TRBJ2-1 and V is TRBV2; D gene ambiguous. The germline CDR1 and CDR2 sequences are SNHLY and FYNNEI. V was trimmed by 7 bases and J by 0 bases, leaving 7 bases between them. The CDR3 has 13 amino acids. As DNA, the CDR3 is TGTGCCAGCAAAAGGTACTCCTACAATGAGCAGTTCTTC. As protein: CASKRYSYNEQFF.

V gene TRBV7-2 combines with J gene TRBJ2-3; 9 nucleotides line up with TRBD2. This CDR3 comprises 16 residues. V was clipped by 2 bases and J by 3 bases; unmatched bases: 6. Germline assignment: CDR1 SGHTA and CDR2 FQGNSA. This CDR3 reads CASSLKAGGRTDTQYF. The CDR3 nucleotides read TGTGCCAGCAGCTTAAAGGCGGGGGGGCGGACAGATACGCAGTATTTT. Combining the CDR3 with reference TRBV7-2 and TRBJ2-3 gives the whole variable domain GAGVSQSPSNKVTEKGKDVELRCDPISGHTALYWYRQSLGQGLEFLIYFQGNSAPDKSGLPSDRFSAERTGGSVSTLTIQRTQQEDSAVYLCASSLKAGGRTDTQYFGPGTRLTVL.

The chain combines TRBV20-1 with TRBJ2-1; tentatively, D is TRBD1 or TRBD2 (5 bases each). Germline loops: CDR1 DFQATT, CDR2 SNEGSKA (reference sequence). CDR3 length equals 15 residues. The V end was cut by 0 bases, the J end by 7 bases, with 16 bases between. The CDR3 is CSAREGERISNEQFF. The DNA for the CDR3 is TGCAGTGCTAGAGAGGGGGAGCGGATAAGTAATGAGCAGTTCTTC.

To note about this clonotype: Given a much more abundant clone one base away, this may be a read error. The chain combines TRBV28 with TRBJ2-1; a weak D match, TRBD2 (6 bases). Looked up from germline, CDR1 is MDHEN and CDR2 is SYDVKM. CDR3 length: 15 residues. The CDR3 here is CAGSLSGLSYNEQFF. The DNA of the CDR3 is TGTGCCGGCAGTTTATCGGGACTCTCCTACAATGAGCAGTTCTTC.

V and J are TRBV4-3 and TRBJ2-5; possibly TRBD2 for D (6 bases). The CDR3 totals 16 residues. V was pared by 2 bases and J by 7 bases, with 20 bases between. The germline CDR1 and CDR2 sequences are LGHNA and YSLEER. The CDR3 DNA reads TGCGCCAGCAGCCAATCCGGGGGTCTAGACCAGGCGACCCAGTACTTC. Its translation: CASSQSGGLDQATQYF.

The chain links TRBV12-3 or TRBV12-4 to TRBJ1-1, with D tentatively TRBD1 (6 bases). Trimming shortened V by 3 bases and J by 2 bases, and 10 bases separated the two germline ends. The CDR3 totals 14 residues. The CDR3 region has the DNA TGTGCCAGCAGTTTTAGGACAGAAAACACTGAAGCTTTCTTT. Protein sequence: CASSFRTENTEAFF.

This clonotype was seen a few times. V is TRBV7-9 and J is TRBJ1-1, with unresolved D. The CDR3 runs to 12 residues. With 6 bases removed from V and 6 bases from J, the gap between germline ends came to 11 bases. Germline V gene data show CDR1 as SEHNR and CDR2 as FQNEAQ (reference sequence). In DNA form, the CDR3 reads TGTGCCAGCAGTTCGGATGGACCTGAAGCTTTCTTT. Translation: CASSSDGPEAFF.

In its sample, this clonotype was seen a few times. The CDR3 loop reads CASSGTGKKTQYF. DNA of the CDR3: TGTGCCAGCAGTGGAACAGGGAAGAAGACCCAGTACTTC. The rearrangement links TRBV2 to TRBJ2-5; perhaps TRBD1 as D (6 bases). V lost 4 bases, J lost 6 bases, and 12 bases lay in between. The CDR3 consists of 13 residues. Per germline, CDR1 SNHLY and CDR2 FYNNEI.

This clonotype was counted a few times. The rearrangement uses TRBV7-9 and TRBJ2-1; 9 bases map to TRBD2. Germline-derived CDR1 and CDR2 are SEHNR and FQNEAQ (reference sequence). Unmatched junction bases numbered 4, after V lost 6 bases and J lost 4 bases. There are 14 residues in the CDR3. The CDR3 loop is CASRREGQYNEQFF. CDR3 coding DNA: TGTGCCAGCAGGCGGGAGGGCCAATACAATGAGCAGTTCTTC.

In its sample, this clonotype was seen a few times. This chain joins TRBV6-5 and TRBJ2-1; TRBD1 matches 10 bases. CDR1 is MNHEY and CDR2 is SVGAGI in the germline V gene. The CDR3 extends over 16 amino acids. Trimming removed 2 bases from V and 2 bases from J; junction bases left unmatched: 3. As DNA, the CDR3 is TGTGCCAGCAGTTACGTGGGACAGGGGCCCTACAATGAGCAGTTCTTC. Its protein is CASSYVGQGPYNEQFF.

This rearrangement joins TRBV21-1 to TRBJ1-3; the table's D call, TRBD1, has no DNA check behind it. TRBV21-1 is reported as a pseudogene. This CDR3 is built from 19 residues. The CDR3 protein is CATVKLGGGKIGSGNTIYF. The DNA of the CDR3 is TGTGCCACTGTCAAGCTAGGCGGCGGTAAGATCGGCTCTGGAAACACCATATATTTT.

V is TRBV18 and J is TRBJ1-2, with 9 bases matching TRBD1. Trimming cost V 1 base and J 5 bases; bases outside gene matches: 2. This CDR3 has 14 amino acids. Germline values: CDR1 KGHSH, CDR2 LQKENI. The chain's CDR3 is CASSPLGQGYGYTF. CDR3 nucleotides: TGTGCCAGCTCACCACTGGGACAGGGATATGGCTACACCTTC.

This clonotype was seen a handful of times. The CDR3 loop is CATSDFGSVADTQYF. DNA for the CDR3: TGTGCCACCAGTGATTTCGGCAGCGTCGCAGATACGCAGTATTTT. J is TRBJ2-3 and V is TRBV24-1; D ambiguous. CDR3 length equals 15 residues. The germline gives CDR1 KGHDR, CDR2 SFDVKD. The V and J ends lost 1 base and 4 bases respectively, with 11 bases between them.

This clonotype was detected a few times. CDR3 residues: CASSPPSGRSDEQFF. As DNA, the CDR3 is TGTGCCAGCTCACCGCCTAGCGGGAGGTCGGATGAGCAGTTCTTC. The J gene is TRBJ2-1, the V gene TRBV18; 11 positions match TRBD2. The V gene's germline CDR1 is KGHSH and CDR2 LQKENI. CDR3 length: 15 residues. The ends lost 3 bases at V and 8 bases at J; junction bases unmatched: 6.

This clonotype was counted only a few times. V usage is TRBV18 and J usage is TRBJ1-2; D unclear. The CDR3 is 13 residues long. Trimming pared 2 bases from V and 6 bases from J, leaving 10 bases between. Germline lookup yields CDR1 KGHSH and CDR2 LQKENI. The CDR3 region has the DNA TGTGCCAGCTCACCAAAACAAGACAATGGCTACACCTTC. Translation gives CASSPKQDNGYTF. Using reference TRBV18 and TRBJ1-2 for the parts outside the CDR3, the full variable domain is NAGVMQNPRHLVRRRGQEARLRCSPMKGHSHVYWYRQLPEEGLKFMVYLQKENIIDESGMPKERFSAEFPKEGPSILRIQQVVRGDSAAYFCASSPKQDNGYTFGSGTRLTVV.

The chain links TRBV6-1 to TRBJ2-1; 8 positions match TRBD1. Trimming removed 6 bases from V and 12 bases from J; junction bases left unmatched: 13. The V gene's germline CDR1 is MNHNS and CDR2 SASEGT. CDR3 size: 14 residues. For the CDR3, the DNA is TGTGCCAGCAGCCCTAGGACAGGGTCCGGGGGGCAGTTCTTC. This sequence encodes CASSPRTGSGGQFF.

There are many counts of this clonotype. This CDR3 is CASSLYGASGQYF. The CDR3 coding sequence is TGTGCCAGCAGTTTGTACGGAGCCTCCGGGCAGTACTTC. The genes are TRBV27 and TRBJ2-7, with D uncertain. The V and J ends lost 3 bases and 9 bases respectively, with 15 bases between them. The germline V gene encodes CDR1 MNHEY and CDR2 SMNVEV (reference sequence). The CDR3 covers 13 residues.

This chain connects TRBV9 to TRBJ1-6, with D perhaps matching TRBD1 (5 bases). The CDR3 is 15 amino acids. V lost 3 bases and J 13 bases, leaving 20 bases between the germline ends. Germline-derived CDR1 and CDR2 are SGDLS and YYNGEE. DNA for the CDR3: TGTGCCAGCAGCGGGGGCGGGGCATCTCCAGGGCCCCTCCACTTT. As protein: CASSGGGASPGPLHF.

CDR3 sequence (DNA): TGTGCCAGCAGTTACTCCGGCGTGGGCCAGCCCCAGCATTTT. This sequence encodes CASSYSGVGQPQHF. V is TRBV6-5 and J is TRBJ1-5; D is ambiguous. The germline gives CDR1 MNHEY, CDR2 SVGAGI. The CDR3 spans 14 residues. Between the trimmed V and J ends, which lost 0 bases and 7 bases, there was a span of 10 bases.

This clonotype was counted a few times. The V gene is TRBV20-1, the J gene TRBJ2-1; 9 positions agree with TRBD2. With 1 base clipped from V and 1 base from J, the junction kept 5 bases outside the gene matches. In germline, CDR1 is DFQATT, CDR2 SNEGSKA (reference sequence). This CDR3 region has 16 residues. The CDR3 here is CSARASGRHSYNEQFF. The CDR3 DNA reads TGCAGTGCTAGAGCCAGCGGGAGGCATTCCTACAATGAGCAGTTCTTC.

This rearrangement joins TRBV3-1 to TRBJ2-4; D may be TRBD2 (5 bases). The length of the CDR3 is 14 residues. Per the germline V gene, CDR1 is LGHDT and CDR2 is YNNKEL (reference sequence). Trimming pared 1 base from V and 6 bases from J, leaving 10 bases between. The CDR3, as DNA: TGTGCCAGCAGCCAAGCCCGGGATTTAAACATTCAGTACTTC. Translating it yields CASSQARDLNIQYF.